These T cell receptor beta chains were read from a single sample in a study of beta chain features in type 1 diabetes. Some clones are missing from TCRdb's copy, which holds only in-frame ones; the method was immunoSEQ multiplex PCR. Found here are roughly 150,000 clones, around 8.5% of them singletons; the top ten hold almost 0.65%. The sequencing input was central memory CD4+ T cells from blood. These receptors were collected from a man younger than 30 in good health. The CDR3 runs from the conserved cysteine through the conserved F or W. Each record gives: V gene, D gene, CDR3 protein. D genes are given only for firm matches.

TRBV6-1 | - | CASSEGTQVGNEQFF
TRBV4-1 | - | CASSQDRAALAKNIQYF
TRBV7-2 | - | CASSLGGVEPQHF
TRBV7-2 | TRBD1 | CASSSRTGPGQPQHF
TRBV7-3 | - | CASSPGGNQPQHF
TRBV5-4 | - | CASSRGRSNEKLFF
TRBV18 | TRBD1 | CASSPPGTGSPYEQYF
TRBV14 | - | CASSRGQRETQYF
TRBV28 | TRBD1 | CASSSGQLKNIQYF
TRBV15 | - | CATSNGETQYF
TRBV11-2 | - | CASSLRLVPYEQYF
TRBV7-2 | TRBD1 | CASSWDGQVRGSPLHF
TRBV6-5 | - | CASRQAGSGYTF
TRBV9 | - | CASSVEAGLGEQFF
TRBV19 | TRBD1 | CASSTRQGTNEKLFF
TRBV27 | - | CATGANYGYTF
TRBV10-3 | TRBD2 | CAISESGSGSPYNEQFF
TRBV7-2 | TRBD1 | CASSLAPTGGSETQYF
TRBV18 | - | CASSSGSGELNTEAFF